Listed below are T cell receptor beta chains from one sample, sequenced in a study of cytomegalovirus exposure and HLA in healthy donors. The table came from immunoSEQ multiplex PCR; TCRdb's copy has only in-frame clones and leaves some out. Of around 140,000 clones in the sample, around 80% were seen once. The sequencing input was PBMCs. The source is a female donor in good health and CMV-seronegative. The CDR3 runs from the conserved cysteine through the conserved F or W. Fields, in order: clone size, J gene, V gene, D gene, CDR3 length, CDR3 DNA, CDR3 protein. D genes are given only for firm matches. Only some rows state a clone size, as once, few, many or a class for expanded clones.

abundance: .; j_gene: TRBJ2-1; v_gene: TRBV5-1; d_gene: .; len: 15; CDR3nt: TGCGCCAGCAGCTTAGTTTTTAGCACCTACAATGAGCAGTTCTTC; CDR3aa: CASSLVFSTYNEQFF
abundance: .; j_gene: TRBJ2-1; v_gene: TRBV7-9; d_gene: TRBD2; len: 17; CDR3nt: TGTGCCAGCAGCTTAGATCGGCGGGGGGGCGGGTACAATGAGCAGTTCTTC; CDR3aa: CASSLDRRGGGYNEQFF
abundance: once; j_gene: TRBJ1-1; v_gene: TRBV27; d_gene: .; len: 15; CDR3nt: TGTGCCAGCAGTTTAAAGCAGGGGACGAACACTGAAGCTTTCTTT; CDR3aa: CASSLKQGTNTEAFF
abundance: .; j_gene: TRBJ1-4; v_gene: TRBV18; d_gene: .; len: 15; CDR3nt: TGTGCCAGCTCACGACAGAAACAGGCAAATGAAAAACTGTTTTTT; CDR3aa: CASSRQKQANEKLFF
abundance: .; j_gene: TRBJ1-4; v_gene: TRBV28; d_gene: TRBD1; len: 15; CDR3nt: TGTGCCAGCAGTTTGCCGGGACAGGCTAATGAAAAACTGTTTTTT; CDR3aa: CASSLPGQANEKLFF
abundance: few; j_gene: TRBJ1-5; v_gene: TRBV19; d_gene: TRBD1; len: 13; CDR3nt: TGTGCCAGTAGTAGACAGGGACCTCAGCCCCAGCATTTT; CDR3aa: CASSRQGPQPQHF
abundance: few; j_gene: TRBJ1-2; v_gene: TRBV6-1; d_gene: TRBD1; len: 14; CDR3nt: TGTGCCAGCAGTCCAGACAGGGGAAGCTCTGGCTACACCTTC; CDR3aa: CASSPDRGSSGYTF
abundance: .; j_gene: TRBJ2-3; v_gene: TRBV27; d_gene: TRBD1; len: 17; CDR3nt: TGTGCCAGCAGTTTTTTACTTTCGACAGGGCGCACAGATACGCAGTATTTT; CDR3aa: CASSFLLSTGRTDTQYF
abundance: .; j_gene: TRBJ2-7; v_gene: TRBV27; d_gene: TRBD1; len: 18; CDR3nt: TGTGCCAGCAGTAACTCGATTCCCGGGACAGGGGCGTCCTACGAGCAGTACTTC; CDR3aa: CASSNSIPGTGASYEQYF
abundance: .; j_gene: TRBJ1-6; v_gene: TRBV6-5; d_gene: .; len: 13; CDR3nt: TGTGCCAGCAACAGACGGGGTAATTCACCCCTCCACTTT; CDR3aa: CASNRRGNSPLHF
abundance: .; j_gene: TRBJ2-7; v_gene: TRBV7-2; d_gene: .; len: 14; CDR3nt: TGTGCCAGCAGCTTAGCGGGGGGTTTTAGGGAGCAGTACTTC; CDR3aa: CASSLAGGFREQYF
abundance: .; j_gene: TRBJ2-7; v_gene: TRBV7-2; d_gene: TRBD1; len: 17; CDR3nt: TGTGCCAGCAGCTTCCGATCCGGGACAGGGATATTCTACGAGCAGTACTTC; CDR3aa: CASSFRSGTGIFYEQYF
abundance: .; j_gene: TRBJ2-7; v_gene: TRBV4-2; d_gene: TRBD1; len: 16; CDR3nt: TGTGCCAGCAGCCAAGGAATAGGGACAGGTTCCTACGAGCAGTACTTC; CDR3aa: CASSQGIGTGSYEQYF
abundance: .; j_gene: TRBJ1-6; v_gene: TRBV18; d_gene: .; len: 16; CDR3nt: TGTGCCAGCTCACCACCCCCCGGTACCTATAATTCACCCCTCCACTTT; CDR3aa: CASSPPPGTYNSPLHF
abundance: .; j_gene: TRBJ1-2; v_gene: TRBV29-1; d_gene: TRBD1; len: 15; CDR3nt: TGCAGCGTGGAGGGATCTGACAGGGTCTCCTATGGCTACACCTTC; CDR3aa: CSVEGSDRVSYGYTF
abundance: .; j_gene: TRBJ1-2; v_gene: TRBV30; d_gene: TRBD1; len: 17; CDR3nt: TGTGCCTGGAGCGACCGGGACAGGACCTCTCCTAACTATGGCTACACCTTC; CDR3aa: CAWSDRDRTSPNYGYTF
abundance: .; j_gene: TRBJ2-6; v_gene: TRBV7-9; d_gene: .; len: 14; CDR3nt: TGTGCCAGCAGCTTGGAGTCTGGGGCCAACGTCCTGACTTTC; CDR3aa: CASSLESGANVLTF
abundance: .; j_gene: TRBJ1-2; v_gene: TRBV6-1; d_gene: .; len: 13; CDR3nt: TGTGCCAGCGAGCGACGGATTGGGGCTGGCTACACCTTC; CDR3aa: CASERRIGAGYTF
abundance: .; j_gene: TRBJ1-5; v_gene: TRBV7-2; d_gene: TRBD1; len: 15; CDR3nt: TGTGCCAGCAGCGAAGGACAGGGTCCCAATCAGCCCCAGCATTTT; CDR3aa: CASSEGQGPNQPQHF
abundance: .; j_gene: TRBJ2-4; v_gene: TRBV11-1; d_gene: .; len: 19; CDR3nt: TGTGCCAGCGCCTTGGAGGGCAGGGGAGGGGATTTAGCCAAAAACATTCAGTACTTC; CDR3aa: CASALEGRGGDLAKNIQYF
abundance: .; j_gene: TRBJ1-4; v_gene: TRBV5-1; d_gene: .; len: 14; CDR3nt: TGCGCCAGCAGCTTGCAGGGGCTTAATGAAAAACTGTTTTTT; CDR3aa: CASSLQGLNEKLFF
abundance: .; j_gene: TRBJ2-5; v_gene: TRBV5-4; d_gene: .; len: 14; CDR3nt: TGTGCCAGCAGCCGCCCAGAATTCCAAGAGACCCAGTACTTC; CDR3aa: CASSRPEFQETQYF
abundance: few; j_gene: TRBJ2-5; v_gene: TRBV5-4; d_gene: .; len: 14; CDR3nt: TGTGCCAGCAGCGTACCGGGAAACCAAGAGACCCAGTACTTC; CDR3aa: CASSVPGNQETQYF
abundance: .; j_gene: TRBJ1-1; v_gene: TRBV19; d_gene: .; len: 16; CDR3nt: TGTGCCAGTAGTATAGAATCGGGCAGGGTAAGCGCTGAAGCTTTCTTT; CDR3aa: CASSIESGRVSAEAFF
abundance: .; j_gene: TRBJ2-1; v_gene: TRBV7-5; d_gene: .; len: 19; CDR3nt: TGTGTCAGAAGCTTAAAGGGACAGGGGGCGCGTTTACCCTACAATGAGCAGTTCTTC; CDR3aa: CVRSLKGQGARLPYNEQFF
abundance: .; j_gene: TRBJ2-2; v_gene: TRBV7-3; d_gene: TRBD2; len: 18; CDR3nt: TGTGCCAGCAGCTTTTCGGGACTAGCGGGCGGAGGGACCGGGGAGCTGTTTTTT; CDR3aa: CASSFSGLAGGGTGELFF